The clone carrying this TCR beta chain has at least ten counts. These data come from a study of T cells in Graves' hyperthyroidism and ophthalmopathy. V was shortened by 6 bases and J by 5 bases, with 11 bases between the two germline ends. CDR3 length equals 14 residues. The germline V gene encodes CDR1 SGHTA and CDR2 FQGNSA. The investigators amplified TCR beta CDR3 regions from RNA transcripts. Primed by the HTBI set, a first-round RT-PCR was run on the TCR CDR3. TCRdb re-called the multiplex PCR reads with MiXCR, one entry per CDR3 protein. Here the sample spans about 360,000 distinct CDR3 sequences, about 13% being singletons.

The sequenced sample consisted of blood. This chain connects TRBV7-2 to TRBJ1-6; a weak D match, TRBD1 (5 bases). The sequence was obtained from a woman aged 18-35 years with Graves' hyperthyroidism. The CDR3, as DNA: TGTGCCAGCAGGATTGGGGCCCATAATTCACCCCTCCACTTT. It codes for CASRIGAHNSPLHF.